The following is a TCR beta chain sequence with its context. Its specificity is not known. The data are from a study of coeliac disease. Overall study context: Each coeliac patient was active, refractory type I, or diet-controlled.

General study findings and limits: Published gliadin-specific TRB sequences appeared in 9 of 18 coeliac samples, 1 of 6 controls. Largely private TRB repertoires meant most sequences were sample-unique.

The CDR3 consists of 13 residues. V lost 7 bases to trimming and J lost 2 bases, with 8 bases between them. Per the germline V gene, CDR1 is SEHNR and CDR2 is FQNEAQ (reference sequence). Libraries were prepared by immunoSEQ multiplex PCR; TCRdb keeps only in-frame clonotypes and omits some of them. The sample has 7,000 or so clones; around 65% are singletons. V is TRBV7-9 and J is TRBJ2-2; D is undetermined. This sequence originates from a man aged 50-59 years with active celiac disease. The sample consisted of lamina propria lymphocytes from the gut. The CDR3, as DNA: TGTGCCAGCATTGTTAGTAACACCGGGGAGCTGTTTTTT. Translating it yields CASIVSNTGELFF.